This passage covers 25 T cell receptor beta chains from one sample sequenced in a study of T cells in Graves' hyperthyroidism and ophthalmopathy. The CDR3 regions of TCR beta were amplified from RNA transcripts. RT-PCR in the first round (using the HTBI primer set) targeted the TCR CDR3. TCRdb reanalysed the multiplex PCR reads using MiXCR and keeps one entry per CDR3 protein. The data show 350,000 to 400,000 distinct CDR3 sequences, 14% to 15% seen once. The sequencing input was blood. These receptors all stem from a woman aged 25 to 45 with Graves' hyperthyroidism.

This clonotype was seen many times. The V call is TRBV18, the J call TRBJ1-5; no clear D. This CDR3 is built from 14 residues. Germline V gene data show CDR1 as KGHSH and CDR2 as LQKENI. The V end was cut by 3 bases, the J end by 10 bases, with 16 bases between. Here the CDR3 reads CASSPSWQSAPQHF. The DNA of the CDR3 is TGTGCCAGCTCACCCTCTTGGCAATCAGCCCCCCAGCATTTT.

The table lists this clonotype with many counts. This chain links TRBV28 with TRBJ1-2; TRBD1 matches at 7 bases. Germline V gene lookup returns CDR1 MDHEN and CDR2 SYDVKM. The CDR3 has 13 amino acids. V lost 6 bases and J lost 7; bases outside the gene matches: 8. The CDR3 DNA reads as TGTGCCAGCAGCAGACAGGGTTTACGTGGCTACACCTTC. This encodes CASSRQGLRGYTF.

The sample holds a few counts of this clonotype. The chain couples TRBV27 to TRBJ2-1, with 9 positions matching TRBD2. The V segment lost 7 bases and the J segment 7 bases; nucleotides outside the gene matches: 8. The CDR3 has 14 residues. The germline V gene has CDR1 MNHEY and CDR2 SMNVEV (reference sequence). DNA for the CDR3: TGTGCCAGCACCCCTGCGGGAGGGCCAAATGAGCAGTTCTTC. Protein sequence: CASTPAGGPNEQFF.

This clonotype was counted at least ten times. The chain combines TRBV20-1 with TRBJ2-1; D remains unclear. The V and J ends lost 5 bases and 4 bases respectively, with 18 bases between them. CDR3 length equals 15 residues. CDR1 and CDR2 from the germline V gene are DFQATT and SNEGSKA (reference sequence). As DNA, the CDR3 is TGCAGTGCTCCCATCGCGCCCAACAAATACAATGAGCAGTTCTTC. Translating it yields CSAPIAPNKYNEQFF.

This clonotype was seen many times. This chain joins TRBV10-2 and TRBJ2-5; TRBD2 aligns across 12 bases. Unmatched junction bases numbered 4, after V lost 6 bases and J lost 5 bases. Looked up from germline, CDR1 is WSHSY and CDR2 is SAAADI. The CDR3 is 14 amino acids. CDR3 sequence reads: CASSDGTSGETQYF. DNA for the CDR3: TGCGCCAGCAGCGACGGGACTAGCGGGGAGACCCAGTACTTC.

The chain links TRBV5-1 to TRBJ2-7; 11 bases line up with TRBD1. This CDR3 spans 15 amino acids. Trimming took 3 bases from V and 2 from J; bases not matched to a gene: 4. Germline V CDR1 and CDR2: SGHRS, YFSETQ. The CDR3 loop reads CASSSGTGGPYEQYF. CDR3 DNA: TGCGCCAGCAGCTCCGGGACAGGGGGACCCTACGAGCAGTACTTC.

This clonotype was picked up many times. The CDR3 nucleotides are TGTGCCAGCAGCTTAGTTGCGGGACGGTGGAATGAGCAGTTCTTC. It encodes CASSLVAGRWNEQFF. The V and J genes are TRBV11-2 and TRBJ2-1; perhaps TRBD2 as D (6 bases). The CDR3 has 15 residues. Germline V gene data show CDR1 as SGHAT and CDR2 as FQNNGV. Trimming removed 1 base at V and 7 bases at J, with 14 bases between.

This clonotype has a count of ten or more. This rearrangement joins TRBV2 to TRBJ2-1, with TRBD2 matching over 16 bases. Trimming took 6 bases from V and 2 from J; bases not matched to a gene: 1. Germline-derived CDR1 and CDR2 are SNHLY and FYNNEI. The CDR3 totals 16 residues. DNA of the CDR3: TGTGCCAGCAGCGGGACTAGCGGGAGGGCCTACAATGAGCAGTTCTTC. This sequence encodes CASSGTSGRAYNEQFF.

This clonotype was seen more than once but under ten times. CDR3 amino acids: CASTEGGSGYNEQFF. In nucleotides, the CDR3 is TGTGCCAGCACCGAAGGGGGGAGTGGGTACAATGAGCAGTTCTTC. The chain carries TRBV7-3 and TRBJ2-1, with D perhaps given as TRBD1 or TRBD2 (6 bases each). The V and J ends lost 7 bases and 4 bases respectively, with 17 bases between them. CDR1 and CDR2 (germline): SGHTA, FQGTGA. This CDR3 contains 15 residues.

In its sample, this clonotype was seen a few times. The rearrangement links TRBV4-1 to TRBJ1-6; D gene uncertain. Trimming pared 4 bases from V and 7 bases from J, leaving 14 bases between. This CDR3 has 15 amino acids. Germline V gene lookup returns CDR1 MGHRA and CDR2 YSYEKL. The CDR3 nucleotides are TGCGCCAGCAGCCCCCTTCAGGACGGGAATTCACCCCTCCACTTT. Its translation: CASSPLQDGNSPLHF.

The table lists this clonotype with a count of one. The CDR3 coding sequence is TGCGCCAGCAGCTTACAAACAGGGGGCTACTATGGCTACACCTTC. Encoded protein: CASSLQTGGYYGYTF. The chain is built from TRBV5-1 and TRBJ1-2; 9 positions match TRBD1. With V trimmed by 2 bases and J by 3 bases, 5 bases remained unmatched. The CDR3 consists of 15 residues. Per the germline V gene, CDR1 is SGHRS and CDR2 is YFSETQ. The entire variable domain, with the rest obtained from reference TRBV5-1 and TRBJ1-2, is as follows: KAGVTQTPRYLIKTRGQQVTLSCSPISGHRSVSWYQQTPGQGLQFLFEYFSETQRNKGNFPGRFSGRQFSNSRSEMNVSTLELGDSALYLCASSLQTGGYYGYTFGSGTRLTVV.

Written as DNA, the CDR3 is TGTGCCTGGAGTGGTACAATAAGAGGGGTCTCCTACAATGAGCAGTTCTTC. Encoded protein: CAWSGTIRGVSYNEQFF. V gene TRBV30 combines with J gene TRBJ2-1; perhaps D is TRBD1 or TRBD2 (5 bases each). The germline V gene has CDR1 GTSNPN and CDR2 SVGIG (reference sequence). V gave up 1 base and J gave up 0 bases, with 16 bases separating them. The CDR3 has 17 amino acids.

A few counts support this clonotype. CDR3 nucleotides: TGTGCCAGCAGCTGGGGGACTAGCGGGTTCTCTGAGCAGTTCTTC. This codes for CASSWGTSGFSEQFF. V usage is TRBV28 and J usage is TRBJ2-1, with 12 bases matching TRBD2. Trimming at V came to 6 bases and at J to 9 bases, leaving 9 bases not matched to a gene. Germline lookup yields CDR1 MDHEN and CDR2 SYDVKM. The CDR3 consists of 15 residues.

This clonotype was recorded many times. V usage is TRBV6-2 or TRBV6-3 and J usage is TRBJ2-7; tentatively, D is TRBD2 (5 bases). CDR1 and CDR2 (germline): MNHEY, SVGEGT. This CDR3 has 14 residues. Trimming removed 5 bases at V and 6 bases at J, with 17 bases between. The CDR3 sequence is CASSPREGWGEQYF. As DNA, the CDR3 is TGTGCCAGCAGTCCCCGAGAGGGATGGGGCGAGCAGTACTTC.

This clonotype was counted ten times or more. The rearrangement uses TRBV12-3 or TRBV12-4 and TRBJ2-7; unclear D gene. CDR3 length: 14 residues. Trimming took off 1 base at V and 2 bases at J, with 9 bases between the two ends. The CDR3 loop is CASSLGLRAYEQYF. In DNA form, the CDR3 reads TGTGCCAGCAGTTTAGGCCTACGAGCCTACGAGCAGTACTTC.

The table lists this clonotype with a few counts. The chain has TRBV2 and TRBJ1-6, with a tentative D call TRBD1 (5 bases). Per germline, CDR1 SNHLY and CDR2 FYNNEI. This CDR3 has 12 residues. V was cut by 5 bases and J by 10 bases, with 9 bases left in between. CDR3: CASSLTGSPLHF. Written as DNA, the CDR3 is TGTGCCAGCAGTCTCACAGGATCACCCCTCCACTTT.

This clonotype was recorded many times. The chain couples TRBV3-1 to TRBJ2-1, with TRBD2 identical over 12 bases. With V trimmed by 4 bases and J by 5 bases, 6 bases remained unmatched. The CDR3 is 16 amino acids. CDR1 LGHDT and CDR2 YNNKEL come from the germline V gene (reference sequence). CDR3 nucleotide sequence: TGTGCCAGCAGCCTTCGGACTAGCGGGGTTAACAATGAGCAGTTCTTC. It encodes CASSLRTSGVNNEQFF.

This clonotype was recorded many times. This chain's CDR3 is CASSVPLTGTYEQYF. The CDR3 DNA sequence: TGTGCCAGCAGTGTCCCTCTGACTGGAACCTACGAGCAGTACTTC. The V call is TRBV6-1, the J call TRBJ2-7; D remains ambiguous. Trimming cost V 4 bases and J 2 bases, with 15 bases left between them. Germline V gene data show CDR1 as MNHNS and CDR2 as SASEGT. The CDR3 loop spans 15 amino acids.

This clonotype was counted only a few times. The rearrangement joins TRBV18 to TRBJ2-1, with D perhaps TRBD2 (6 bases). The CDR3 sequence is 15 residues long. V shed 3 bases and J shed 4 bases, with 13 bases lying between them. The germline gives CDR1 KGHSH, CDR2 LQKENI. The CDR3 reads CASSPVLAEYNEQFF. CDR3 DNA sequence: TGTGCCAGCTCACCGGTACTAGCAGAGTACAATGAGCAGTTCTTC.

This clonotype occurred a few times. V usage is TRBV29-1 and J usage is TRBJ2-7; TRBD1 is a possible D gene (6 bases). CDR1 SQVTM and CDR2 ANQGSEA come from the germline V gene. The CDR3 has 14 amino acids. With 4 bases removed from V and 2 bases from J, the gap between germline ends came to 15 bases. The CDR3 is CSVVWQGKTYEQYF. The CDR3 coding sequence is TGCAGCGTTGTCTGGCAGGGGAAAACCTACGAGCAGTACTTC.

This clonotype occurred a few times. This chain joins TRBV20-1 and TRBJ2-7, with D tentatively TRBD2 (5 bases). In germline, CDR1 is DFQATT, CDR2 SNEGSKA (reference sequence). The CDR3 length is 19 residues. The ends were cut back, 0 bases at V and 1 base at J, with 25 bases in the middle. The CDR3 DNA sequence: TGCAGTGCTAGAGATAGGGAGTACTTAGCCCCAGGAGGATCCTACGAGCAGTACTTC. Protein: CSARDREYLAPGGSYEQYF.

With regard to this clonotype: One junction end does not reproduce the germline sequence, and a read error may be involved. V usage is TRBV5-8 and J usage is TRBJ1-5; 7 bases are a match to TRBD1. Germline CDR1 is SGHTS and CDR2 is YDEGEE. This CDR3 has 15 amino acids. The DNA of the CDR3 is TGTGCCAACAGCTCGATGAGGGGGCAGAGTCAGCCCCAGCATTTT. This translates into CANSSMRGQSQPQHF.

The chain couples TRBV4-1 to TRBJ2-3; D is uncertain. The CDR3 has 12 amino acids. Germline V CDR1 and CDR2: MGHRA, YSYEKL. V shed 5 bases and J shed 3 bases, with 6 bases lying between them. In nucleotides, the CDR3 is TGCGCCAGCAGCGTACCTACAGATACGCAGTATTTT. This sequence encodes CASSVPTDTQYF.

The V call is TRBV5-1, the J call TRBJ1-1, with D unresolved. CDR1 and CDR2 (germline): SGHRS, YFSETQ. V lost 0 bases to trimming and J lost 4 bases, with 13 bases between them. CDR3 length equals 15 residues. This chain's CDR3 is CASSLGHSSTTEAFF. The DNA for the CDR3 is TGCGCCAGCAGCTTGGGACACTCCTCTACCACTGAAGCTTTCTTT.

The V and J genes are TRBV2 and TRBJ1-5; D uncertain. Germline V lookup: CDR1 SNHLY, CDR2 FYNNEI. V shed 6 bases and J shed 1 base, with 19 bases lying between them. The CDR3 is 17 amino acids. For the CDR3, the DNA is TGTGCCAGCAGCGATCGGTTGGGGAGATGGAGCAATCAGCCCCAGCATTTT. Translated: CASSDRLGRWSNQPQHF.